These T cell receptor beta chains were read from a single sample in a study of blood T cell repertoires in COVID-19. Using immunoSEQ multiplex PCR, the repertoire was profiled, and TCRdb retains in-frame clones only, with some absent. Among around 310,000 clones listed, about 90% were seen once. The sample consisted of PBMCs or T cells enriched from blood (not recorded which). Receptors were obtained from a woman aged 30 to 39 who had recovered from COVID-19. The CDR3 runs from the conserved cysteine through the conserved F or W. D genes are given only for firm matches. Clone size is not always given. Where it is, it says once, few, many or a class for expanded clones.

abundance	v_gene	d_gene	j_gene	CDR3nt	CDR3aa
.	TRBV12-3/TRBV12-4	.	TRBJ2-7	TGTGCCAGCAGTGAAGGGGGGGCCTACGAGCAGTACTTC	CASSEGGAYEQYF
.	TRBV27	.	TRBJ1-2	TGTGCCAGCAGTTTAGCCCCGGGGGCGGGAGTAAGTGGCTACACCTTC	CASSLAPGAGVSGYTF
once	TRBV10-3	.	TRBJ1-2	TGTGCCATCAGTGACGGCCAGGGGTTCTATGGCTACACCTTC	CAISDGQGFYGYTF
.	TRBV18	TRBD1	TRBJ2-7	TGTGCCAGCTCACCACCTCGGGACAGCAGCACCTACGAGCAGTACTTC	CASSPPRDSSTYEQYF
.	TRBV7-2	.	TRBJ2-3	TGTGCCAGCAGCTTAGCCGGGCCCCTAGCTGCCACAGATACGCAGTATTTT	CASSLAGPLAATDTQYF
.	TRBV29-1	TRBD2	TRBJ2-5	TGCAGCGTTAGAGCGGGAGGGTACCAAGAGACCCAGTACTTC	CSVRAGGYQETQYF
.	TRBV27	.	TRBJ2-2	TGTGCCAGCAGCCGGGGCCAGGGGGGTTCGTTAGACACCGGGGAGCTGTTTTTT	CASSRGQGGSLDTGELFF
.	TRBV18	.	TRBJ2-1	TGTGCCAGCTCACCACGAACGCGGGACGGCCGGAATGAGCAGTTCTTC	CASSPRTRDGRNEQFF
.	TRBV14	TRBD2	TRBJ2-2	TGTGCCAGCAGCCCCGGGAGGCCCGGGGAGCTGTTTTTT	CASSPGRPGELFF
.	TRBV4-1	TRBD2	TRBJ2-5	TGCGCCAGCAGCCAAGACGGCGGGGGCCAAGAGACCCAGTACTTC	CASSQDGGGQETQYF
.	TRBV28	.	TRBJ1-6	TGTGCCAGCAGTTCGGCCGACTGGACTAATTCGCCCCTCCACTTT	CASSSADWTNSPLHF
.	TRBV6-5	TRBD1	TRBJ1-4	TGTGCCAGCAGTAGGGACAGGAGCAATAAAAAACTGTTTTTT	CASSRDRSNKKLFF
.	TRBV5-8	.	TRBJ1-5	TGTGCCAGCAGCTTGTTCGGCAATCAGCCCCAGCATTTT	CASSLFGNQPQHF
.	TRBV7-2	.	TRBJ2-1	TGTGCCAGCAGCTTAGCCTTGCGGAGCAATGAGCAGTTCTTC	CASSLALRSNEQFF
.	TRBV12-3/TRBV12-4	.	TRBJ1-5	TGTGCCAGCAGTTTAGCGGGGGGTCAGCCCCAGCATTTT	CASSLAGGQPQHF
.	TRBV30	.	TRBJ1-1	TGTGCCTGGAGTGTACAATTTAGCGGGGCCCCGCCTTTCTTT	CAWSVQFSGAPPFF
.	TRBV6-2/TRBV6-3	TRBD2	TRBJ2-7	TGTGCCAGCAGTTACTTCCCTAGCGGGAGTTACGAGCAGTACTTC	CASSYFPSGSYEQYF